Detailed here is one T cell receptor beta chain. Produced via immunoSEQ multiplex PCR; TCRdb's table is partial and in-frame only. The data show about 200,000 clones, 86% seen once. The length of the CDR3 is 14 residues. V was pared by 3 bases and J by 4 bases, with 10 bases between. Germline CDR1 KGHSH, CDR2 LQKENI. This specimen belongs to a study of blood T cell repertoires in COVID-19. The TCR sequence derives from a middle-aged man with acute or convalescent COVID-19. The specimen sequenced was peripheral blood. The chain carries TRBV18 and TRBJ1-5; D might be TRBD1 (6 bases). For the CDR3, the DNA is TGTGCCAGCTCACCCAGGGGCCTAAATCAGCCCCAGCATTTT. This sequence encodes CASSPRGLNQPQHF.